The 3 T cell receptor beta chains presented below share a single source sample, sequenced in a study of CD8+CD57+ T cells in acquired aplastic anemia. Using genomic DNA as the template, TCR beta VDJ and CDR3 profiling was carried out. TCRdb redid the calling of the reads with MiXCR, one entry per CDR3 protein. This sample yields 150,000 or so distinct CDR3 sequences, of which around 48% are seen a single time; about 31% belongs to the top ten. The patients chosen for sequencing had shown expansion of CD8+CD57+ cells (detected by flow cytometry). Material for sequencing was sorted CD4+, CD8+, or CD8+CD57+ T cells (not recorded which) from PBMCs. These receptors came from a human donor with aplastic anemia.

This clonotype was counted a few times. The chain carries TRBV30 and TRBJ1-1; D may be TRBD1 (5 bases). This CDR3 has 14 amino acids. Germline V gene sequence: CDR1 GTSNPN, CDR2 SVGIG (reference sequence). The V end was cut by 0 bases, the J end by 5 bases, with 13 bases between. This CDR3 is CAWSVMIQGTEAFF. For the CDR3, the DNA is TGTGCCTGGAGTGTAATGATTCAGGGAACTGAAGCTTTCTTT.

V and J are TRBV10-3 and TRBJ2-7; TRBD2 matches at 14 bases. This CDR3 is 17 amino acids long. The germline gives CDR1 ENHRY, CDR2 SYGVKD. Trimming took 1 base from V and 5 from J; bases not matched to a gene: 7. The CDR3 bases are TGTGCCATCAGTGAGTTCGAGACTAGCGGGAGGGCCCACGAGCAGTACTTC. Translation: CAISEFETSGRAHEQYF.

This clonotype was recorded at least ten times. A read error may account for a junction end that differs from germline. The rearrangement uses TRBV29-1 and TRBJ2-7; TRBD2 matches at 8 bases. Germline assignment: CDR1 SQVTM and CDR2 ANQGSEA. CDR3 length equals 14 residues. The CDR3, as DNA: TGCAGCGTGGAAGACCCGGGACTAGCCTACGAGCAGTACTTC. Its translation is CSVEDPGLAYEQYF.